This paragraph covers one T cell receptor beta chain sequence. Antigen unknown. This record comes from a study of shared clonotypes between healthy human individuals. Findings and limits, study-wide: The expectation was that sequencing depth would affect clonotype sharing among donors. What naive subsets generally showed was a larger estimated richness than memory subsets showed.

CD45RO-negative CD8 cells positively selected for CCR7 made up the naive population, which excluded terminally differentiated effector memory CD45RA+ cells. Recent vaccinations or acute infections were absent in the healthy HIV-negative adult donors. It was at deep level that the assay was run. Produced via immunoSEQ multiplex PCR; TCRdb's table is partial and in-frame only. Of around 620,000 clones detected, roughly 95% appear once; the ten largest clones hold around 0.11%. Germline loops: CDR1 GTSNPN, CDR2 SVGIG (reference sequence). The V and J ends lost 3 bases and 15 bases, in that order; junction bases with no gene match: 11. The CDR3 consists of 13 residues.

The rearrangement links TRBV30 to TRBJ2-1; 10 bases are a match to TRBD1. This TCR was sampled from a woman aged 25-40 years in good health. The sequenced sample was naive CD8+ T cells sorted from blood. This CDR3 is CAWSLTGTGDRFF. The DNA of the CDR3 is TGTGCCTGGAGCCTAACCGGGACAGGGGATAGGTTCTTC. The full variable domain, completed using reference TRBV30 and TRBJ2-1, is SQTIHQWPATLVQPVGSPLSLECTVEGTSNPNLYWYRQAAGRGLQLLFYSVGIGQISSEVPQNLSASRPQDRQFILSSKKLLLSDSGFYLCAWSLTGTGDRFFGPGTRLTVL.